The next 26 T cell receptor beta chains were all read from a single sample in a study of T cells in Graves' hyperthyroidism and ophthalmopathy. There were TCR beta CDR3 regions amplified from RNA transcripts. TCR CDR3 regions were first amplified by RT-PCR with HTBI primers. MiXCR, run by TCRdb on the multiplex PCR reads, gives a single entry per CDR3 protein. The table has about 400,000 distinct CDR3 sequences, approximately 14% seen once. The sequenced material came from blood. The receptors come from a woman aged 18-29 years with Graves' hyperthyroidism.

Many counts were recorded for this clonotype. V and J are TRBV27 and TRBJ2-2; 8 bases agree with TRBD1. J was trimmed by 6 bases and V by 3 bases; bases with no gene match: 6. Germline CDR1 is MNHEY and CDR2 is SMNVEV (reference sequence). The CDR3 extends over 15 amino acids. The CDR3 nucleotides are TGTGCCAGCAGTTTGCGACAGGGGCTTGCCGGGGAGCTGTTTTTT. This gives the protein CASSLRQGLAGELFF.

A few counts support this clonotype. The chain employs TRBV4-1 and TRBJ2-5; 7 bases are shared with TRBD2. Unmatched junction bases numbered 9, after V lost 1 base and J lost 7 bases. The CDR3 extends over 15 amino acids. Germline V gives CDR1 MGHRA, CDR2 YSYEKL. CDR3 region: CASSQVAGTAGTQYF. CDR3 in DNA: TGCGCCAGCAGCCAAGTAGCGGGTACCGCAGGGACCCAGTACTTC.

This clonotype was seen many times. V gene TRBV5-5 combines with J gene TRBJ1-6; possible D gene TRBD1, 6 bases. V was pared by 5 bases and J by 7 bases, with 16 bases between. Germline V CDR1 and CDR2: SGHKS, YYEKEE (reference sequence). The CDR3 runs 15 residues. In DNA, the CDR3 is TGTGCCAGCAGATACGGAACAGGGCACAATTCACCCCTCCACTTT. The encoded protein is CASRYGTGHNSPLHF.

This clonotype occurred a few times. The V gene is TRBV20-1, the J gene TRBJ2-7; 14 bases match TRBD2. V shed 5 bases, J shed 6 bases, and the junction held 3 bases outside the gene matches. Germline V lookup: CDR1 DFQATT, CDR2 SNEGSKA (reference sequence). The CDR3 length is 13 residues. Here the CDR3 DNA reads TGCAGTGCTTCGACTAGCGGGGGGGTCGAGCAGTACTTC. Translation: CSASTSGGVEQYF.

There are many counts of this clonotype. The chain employs TRBV6-1 and TRBJ1-5; D gene ambiguous. The CDR3 spans 18 residues. The germline CDR1 and CDR2 sequences are MNHNS and SASEGT. Trimming stripped 6 bases from V and 0 bases from J, with 21 bases between. CDR3 in amino acids: CASSLLPLDTDSNQPQHF. In nucleotides, the CDR3 is TGTGCCAGCAGCTTACTTCCTCTTGATACTGATAGCAATCAGCCCCAGCATTTT.

Only one count was recorded for this clonotype. CDR3 amino acids: CASTRIDGYGYTF. CDR3 bases: TGTGCCAGCACCCGAATTGACGGCTATGGCTACACCTTC. This chain uses TRBV6-1 with TRBJ1-2, with no clear D. Germline CDR1 and CDR2: MNHNS and SASEGT. Trimming removed 7 bases from V and 4 bases from J, with 13 bases in between. This CDR3 contains 13 residues.

The sample holds one count of this clonotype. Compared with germline, one end of the junction differs, possibly owing to a read error. The J gene is TRBJ1-4, the V gene TRBV19; no clear D gene. This CDR3 has 17 residues. Germline V CDR1 and CDR2: LNHDA, SQIVND (reference sequence). The CDR3 bases are TGTGCCGGTAGCCCCTGGGTCGGCGGGCAGGCTAATGAAAAACTGTTTTTT. Residues: CAGSPWVGGQANEKLFF. Drawing the rest from reference TRBV19 and TRBJ1-4, the complete variable domain is DGGITQSPKYLFRKEGQNVTLSCEQNLNHDAMYWYRQDPGQGLRLIYYSQIVNDFQKGDIAEGYSVSREKKESFPLTVTSAQKNPTAFYLCAGSPWVGGQANEKLFFGSGTQLSVL.

This clonotype came up many times. The rearrangement uses TRBV24-1 and TRBJ1-5; no clear D. CDR1 is KGHDR and CDR2 is SFDVKD in the germline V gene. Trimming took off 5 bases at V and 5 bases at J, with 3 bases between the two ends. The CDR3 is made up of 11 amino acids. The CDR3 DNA reads TGTGCCACCAGTGGATATCAGCCCCAGCATTTT. Its protein product is CATSGYQPQHF.

This clonotype was observed many times. V is TRBV28 and J is TRBJ2-7; 7 bases map to TRBD1. The CDR3 spans 14 residues. After removal of 6 bases from V and 2 bases from J, the junction contained 7 bases not matched to a gene. CDR1 is MDHEN, CDR2 SYDVKM, per germline. DNA for the CDR3: TGTGCCAGCAGCCTGACAGGGTTGCCCTACGAGCAGTACTTC. Amino acid sequence: CASSLTGLPYEQYF.

This sequence joins TRBV12-3 or TRBV12-4 and TRBJ1-2, with D possibly TRBD1 on 5 matching bases. Between the trimmed V and J ends, which lost 3 bases and 6 bases, there was a span of 11 bases. The CDR3 totals 13 residues. The CDR3 DNA sequence: TGTGCCAGCAGTTTCCGTAGACAGAATGGCTACACCTTC. Protein product: CASSFRRQNGYTF.

This clonotype was recorded at least ten times. This sequence joins TRBV5-6 and TRBJ2-1; D unclear. The CDR3 is 12 amino acids. Deletions cut 4 bases from V and 8 bases from J, with 10 bases between. Germline values: CDR1 SGHDT, CDR2 YYEEEE. The CDR3 sequence: CASSPGVYEQFF. CDR3 coding DNA: TGTGCCAGCAGCCCAGGAGTCTATGAGCAGTTCTTC.

In this sample, this clonotype turned up a few times. The chain uses TRBV6-5 and TRBJ2-2; the D gene is possibly TRBD2 (6 bases). There are 18 residues in the CDR3. Per germline, CDR1 MNHEY and CDR2 SVGAGI. Trimming took 2 bases from V and 0 from J, leaving 16 bases between them. The DNA of the CDR3 is TGTGCCAGCAGTTACACCTCCCCCGGGGGAGCGAACACCGGGGAGCTGTTTTTT. This gives the protein CASSYTSPGGANTGELFF.

The J gene is TRBJ2-5, the V gene TRBV5-1; 7 bases are a match to TRBD2. Germline V gene sequence: CDR1 SGHRS, CDR2 YFSETQ. There are 16 residues in the CDR3. V shed 0 bases and J 0 bases; nucleotides not matched to a gene: 5. CDR3 sequence: CASSLEGLGYQETQYF. The CDR3 DNA reads as TGCGCCAGCAGCTTGGAAGGACTAGGATACCAAGAGACCCAGTACTTC.

This clonotype was recorded many times. This chain links TRBV2 with TRBJ1-5; D remains unclear. The CDR3 is 19 residues long. Germline-derived CDR1 and CDR2 are SNHLY and FYNNEI. Trimming cost V 6 bases and J 0 bases, with 24 bases left between them. The CDR3 reads CASSHGPRRIVYSNQPQHF. CDR3 sequence (DNA): TGTGCCAGCAGCCACGGGCCCCGAAGGATTGTCTATAGCAATCAGCCCCAGCATTTT.

Concerning this clonotype: This may be a read error, as it is one base from a much larger clone. The chain has TRBV29-1 and TRBJ1-1, with TRBD1 identical over 8 bases. Looked up from germline, CDR1 is SQVTM and CDR2 is ANQGSEA. The CDR3 loop spans 13 amino acids. The CDR3 DNA reads TGCAGCGTTGACGGGACAGGCCACACTGGAGCTTTCTTT. Its translation is CSVDGTGHTGAFF.

The V call is TRBV20-1, the J call TRBJ1-2; 9 bases align to TRBD1. With V trimmed by 7 bases and J by 7 bases, 10 bases remained unmatched. In germline, CDR1 is DFQATT, CDR2 SNEGSKA (reference sequence). The CDR3 has 13 residues. Written as DNA, the CDR3 is TGCAGTGGGAGGGGACAGGGAACGGGTGGCTACACCTTC. The encoded protein is CSGRGQGTGGYTF.

This chain uses TRBV20-1 with TRBJ2-7, with D maybe TRBD2 (7 bases). Per the germline V gene, CDR1 is DFQATT and CDR2 is SNEGSKA (reference sequence). V dropped 3 bases and J dropped 3 bases, with 15 bases sitting between them. The CDR3 sequence is 14 residues long. CDR3 protein: CSARGAGTNYEQYF. The CDR3 DNA follows: TGCAGTGCTAGGGGGGCCGGGACTAACTACGAGCAGTACTTC.

This clonotype was seen ten or more times. The chain is built from TRBV4-1 and TRBJ1-2, with no clear D. V lost 0 bases and J 0 bases, leaving 8 bases between the germline ends. The CDR3 is made up of 15 amino acids. The germline gives CDR1 MGHRA, CDR2 YSYEKL. The CDR3 loop is CASSQDPVANYGYTF. The CDR3 region has the DNA TGCGCCAGCAGCCAAGACCCGGTAGCTAACTATGGCTACACCTTC.

This clonotype has a count of ten or more. This rearrangement joins TRBV20-1 to TRBJ2-1; 7 bases are a match to TRBD2. The CDR3 runs 13 residues. The germline V gene encodes CDR1 DFQATT and CDR2 SNEGSKA (reference sequence). Trimming at V came to 6 bases and at J to 6 bases, leaving 8 bases not matched to a gene. DNA for the CDR3: TGCAGTGCCAGCGGGGTACGCCTCAATGAGCAGTTCTTC. Residues: CSASGVRLNEQFF.

This clonotype occurred many times. The rearrangement uses TRBV7-9 and TRBJ1-5; 9 bases line up with TRBD1. Per germline, CDR1 SEHNR and CDR2 FQNEAQ (reference sequence). This CDR3 spans 15 amino acids. With 5 bases clipped from V and 3 bases from J, the junction kept 5 bases outside the gene matches. DNA of the CDR3: TGTGCCAGCAGCCAGGGACAGGGCCCCAATCAGCCCCAGCATTTT. Translating gives CASSQGQGPNQPQHF.

A few counts support this clonotype. This may arise from a read error, as a much more abundant clone is one base away. The V and J genes are TRBV30 and TRBJ2-2; tentatively, D is TRBD2 (5 bases). Germline assignment: CDR1 GTSNPN and CDR2 SVGIG (reference sequence). This CDR3 spans 12 amino acids. Written as DNA, the CDR3 is TGTGCCTGGAGCGGTAACACCGGGGAGCTGGTTTTT. It encodes CAWSGNTGELVF.

This clonotype was seen repeatedly, ten times or more. This chain joins TRBV27 and TRBJ2-7, with no clear D. This CDR3 is 12 amino acids long. The V gene lost 5 bases and the J gene lost 5 bases, with 10 bases spanning the gap. Germline V gives CDR1 MNHEY, CDR2 SMNVEV (reference sequence). The CDR3 bases are TGTGCCAGCAGTCCACTCGGCCACGAGCAGTACTTC. Translation gives CASSPLGHEQYF.

This clonotype was seen ten or more times. V usage is TRBV4-1 and J usage is TRBJ1-1; 8 bases are a match to TRBD1. V dropped 0 bases and J dropped 5; count of bases not matched to a gene: 5. This CDR3 contains 15 residues. Germline lookup yields CDR1 MGHRA and CDR2 YSYEKL. The CDR3 DNA is TGCGCCAGCAGCCAAGACACAGGGGGAAGGACTGAAGCTTTCTTT. Translated: CASSQDTGGRTEAFF.

There are many counts of this clonotype. This chain connects TRBV11-3 to TRBJ2-3; TRBD2 matches at 10 bases. Trimming at V came to 5 bases and at J to 5 bases, leaving 7 bases not matched to a gene. Germline loops: CDR1 SGHNT, CDR2 YENEEA. The CDR3 covers 15 residues. CDR3 bases: TGTGCCAGCAGCCCGCGGGAGCGGGGGGGAGATACGCAGTATTTT. Translated: CASSPRERGGDTQYF.

J is TRBJ2-6 and V is TRBV6-1; D remains ambiguous. The CDR3 sequence is 17 residues long. V was pared by 7 bases and J by 0 bases, with 16 bases between. CDR1 and CDR2 (germline): MNHNS, SASEGT. CDR3 DNA sequence: TGTGCCAGCACCCGTATGGCGGAAAGCTCTGGGGCCAACGTCCTGACTTTC. Translated, it gives CASTRMAESSGANVLTF.

This clonotype was seen at least ten times. The chain has TRBV7-9 and TRBJ2-7; TRBD1 agrees at 10 bases. In germline, CDR1 is SEHNR, CDR2 FQNEAQ (reference sequence). V was clipped by 5 bases and J by 0 bases; unmatched bases: 7. The length of the CDR3 is 16 residues. The CDR3 loop reads CASSPLTGGASYEQYF. In DNA, the CDR3 is TGTGCCAGCAGCCCTTTGACAGGGGGCGCCTCCTACGAGCAGTACTTC. Full variable domain (outside the CDR3, taken from reference TRBV7-9 and TRBJ2-7): DTGVSQNPRHKITKRGQNVTFRCDPISEHNRLYWYRQTLGQGPEFLTYFQNEAQLEKSRLLSDRFSAERPKGSFSTLEIQRTEQGDSAMYLCASSPLTGGASYEQYFGPGTRLTVT.